This T cell receptor (beta chain) was retrieved from a study of shared clonotypes between healthy human individuals. As for the study in general: Per-donor plates numbered three CD4 naive, three CD4 memory, two CD8 naive and one CD8 memory.

Profiling relied on immunoSEQ multiplex PCR, and the TCRdb table lists in-frame clones only, not all of them. Of 2.3 million or so clones in the sample, more than 80% were seen once. CDR3 length equals 14 residues. Germline V CDR1 and CDR2: SGHVS, FNYEAQ. V gave up 4 bases and J gave up 0 bases, with 7 bases separating them. The TCR was taken from a man aged 18 to 30 in good health. Some clones in this sample may be carry-over from other donors' samples. Sequenced: naive CD4+ T cells from PBMCs. Subset described: CD45RA+ positively selected. The gene calls are TRBV7-6 and TRBJ1-3; D is unresolved. The CDR3 DNA is TGTGCCAGCAGCTCGCGGGTCTCTGGAAACACCATATATTTT. Its protein is CASSSRVSGNTIYF.